The 15 T cell receptor beta chains presented below share a single source sample, sequenced in a study of identical twins. In TCRdb, the 5' RACE reads were re-called with MiXCR into one record per CDR3 protein. The sample holds nearly 200,000 distinct CDR3 sequences, approximately 15% seen once. These same records also appear under a second study, on T cells expressing NK-cell markers.

Sequencing used CD8+ T cells sorted from blood. Every receptor here comes from a woman between 18 and 29 years old in good health.

This rearrangement joins TRBV20-1 to TRBJ1-1; no clear D gene. This CDR3 region has 9 residues. With 6 bases removed from V and 10 bases from J, the gap between germline ends came to 9 bases. From germline, CDR1 is DFQATT and CDR2 SNEGSKA (reference sequence). CDR3 nucleotide sequence: TGCAGTGCGAACTTGGGAGCTTTCTTT. Protein: CSANLGAFF.

This clonotype was observed a handful of times. CDR3 sequence (DNA): TGTGCCAGCGGCGGCAGCCACGAGCAGTACTTC. Translating gives CASGGSHEQYF. This chain connects TRBV19 to TRBJ2-7; no firm D call. V dropped 9 bases and J dropped 5 bases, with 11 bases sitting between them. The CDR3 has 11 amino acids. Per the germline V gene, CDR1 is LNHDA and CDR2 is SQIVND (reference sequence).

This sequence joins TRBV2 and TRBJ2-6; 7 nucleotides agree with TRBD1. V was clipped by 6 bases and J by 10 bases; unmatched bases: 9. The CDR3 extends over 14 amino acids. The germline V gene has CDR1 SNHLY and CDR2 FYNNEI. The CDR3 region has the DNA TGTGCCAGCAGCTCGAGACAGGGACAAAACGTCCTGACTTTC. Its translation is CASSSRQGQNVLTF.

This clonotype was counted many times. This sequence joins TRBV5-1 and TRBJ1-1; D not certain. V lost 1 base and J 1 base, leaving 8 bases between the germline ends. CDR1 and CDR2 (germline): SGHRS, YFSETQ. CDR3 size: 14 residues. CDR3 coding DNA: TGCGCCAGCAGCTTGAGCAGCCAGAACACTGAAGCTTTCTTT. Translating it yields CASSLSSQNTEAFF.

The chain couples TRBV6-1 to TRBJ2-3; TRBD1 is a possible D gene (6 bases). The CDR3 is 14 amino acids. Per germline, CDR1 MNHNS and CDR2 SASEGT. The V and J ends lost 4 bases and 2 bases respectively, with 10 bases between them. The CDR3 nucleotides read TGTGCCAGCAGTGTAGGGGGACCCACAGATACGCAGTATTTT. Translating it yields CASSVGGPTDTQYF.

This chain joins TRBV24-1 and TRBJ2-2, with D unclear. Germline V gene data show CDR1 as KGHDR and CDR2 as SFDVKD. V was cut by 4 bases and J by 3 bases, with 11 bases left in between. The CDR3 length is 15 residues. CDR3 region: CATSDPRAHTGELFF. DNA for the CDR3: TGTGCCACCAGTGACCCCCGGGCCCACACCGGGGAGCTGTTTTTT.

In this sample, this clonotype turned up once. The chain employs TRBV7-2 and TRBJ2-7, with 7 bases aligning to TRBD1. Germline CDR1 is SGHTA and CDR2 is FQGNSA. Unmatched junction bases numbered 6, after V lost 5 bases and J lost 2 bases. This CDR3 is built from 14 residues. The CDR3 DNA sequence: TGTGCCAGCAGCCACAGGGGCCCCACCTACGAGCAGTACTTC. Its protein product is CASSHRGPTYEQYF.

A few counts support this clonotype. The chain recombines TRBV7-9 with TRBJ1-4, with 8 bases fitting TRBD1. This CDR3 has 15 residues. Losses at the gene ends were 1 base for V and 8 bases for J; bases not matched to a gene: 6. Germline V gene lookup returns CDR1 SEHNR and CDR2 FQNEAQ (reference sequence). The CDR3 region is CASSLGPGTGEKLFF. The CDR3 DNA reads as TGTGCCAGCAGCTTAGGTCCCGGGACAGGCGAAAAACTGTTTTTT. Supplemented by reference TRBV7-9 and TRBJ1-4, the full variable domain reads DTGVSQNPRHKITKRGQNVTFRCDPISEHNRLYWYRQTLGQGPEFLTYFQNEAQLEKSRLLSDRFSAERPKGSFSTLEIQRTEQGDSAMYLCASSLGPGTGEKLFFGSGTQLSVL.

This chain joins TRBV12-3 or TRBV12-4 and TRBJ1-2; maybe TRBD1 (5 bases). This CDR3 is 13 amino acids long. Between the trimmed V and J ends, which lost 1 base and 7 bases, there was a span of 10 bases. CDR3 sequence (DNA): TGTGCCAGCAGTTTAGGCGGGGCGCCTGGCTACACCTTC. The encoded protein is CASSLGGAPGYTF.

This clonotype was seen more than once but under ten times. V and J are TRBV20-1 and TRBJ2-5, with TRBD2 matching 8 bases. CDR3 size: 15 residues. The trim removed 7 bases at V and 5 bases at J, leaving 15 bases unmatched. Germline V gene lookup returns CDR1 DFQATT and CDR2 SNEGSKA (reference sequence). In DNA form, the CDR3 reads TGCAGTGGGTCCCGGAGCGGGGGACCGGGGGAGACCCAGTACTTC. This translates into CSGSRSGGPGETQYF.

The chain employs TRBV29-1 and TRBJ1-1; D not resolved. V gave up 6 bases and J gave up 5 bases, with 4 bases separating them. CDR3 length: 9 residues. Germline V gene lookup returns CDR1 SQVTM and CDR2 ANQGSEA. CDR3 loop: CSVGTEAFF. CDR3 coding DNA: TGCAGCGTAGGGACTGAAGCTTTCTTT.

This clonotype was found a few times. The chain recombines TRBV28 with TRBJ2-5, with D perhaps TRBD1 (6 bases). The CDR3 sequence is 13 residues long. Germline loops: CDR1 MDHEN, CDR2 SYDVKM. The V end lost 1 base, the J end lost 4 bases, and 7 bases lay between the germline ends. Here the CDR3 DNA reads TGTGCCAGCAGTTTATTCAGGGGAGAGACCCAGTACTTC. It specifies CASSLFRGETQYF.

The CDR3 is CASSLQQRSSHTDTQYF. The CDR3 DNA reads as TGCGCCAGCAGCTTGCAACAACGCTCTAGCCACACAGATACGCAGTATTTT. The chain has TRBV5-1 and TRBJ2-3; perhaps TRBD2 as D (5 bases). The CDR3 covers 17 residues. V lost 1 base and J lost 2, with 17 bases in between. The germline V gene has CDR1 SGHRS and CDR2 YFSETQ.

This clonotype was seen more than once but under ten times. V gene TRBV5-5 combines with J gene TRBJ2-3; D is unresolved. The V gene lost 6 bases and the J gene lost 4 bases, with 9 bases spanning the gap. Germline CDR1 reads SGHKS; CDR2 reads YYEKEE (reference sequence). CDR3 size: 12 residues. CDR3: CASTPAPDTQYF. The DNA of the CDR3 is TGTGCCAGCACCCCCGCCCCAGATACGCAGTATTTT.

The chain uses TRBV7-9 and TRBJ1-1; TRBD1 might be the D (5 bases). V was trimmed by 1 base and J by 7 bases, leaving 7 bases between them. The CDR3 loop spans 12 amino acids. CDR1 is SEHNR and CDR2 is FQNEAQ in the germline V gene (reference sequence). CDR3 in DNA: TGTGCCAGCAGCTTAGGGGACGGTGAAGCTTTCTTT. Translating it yields CASSLGDGEAFF.